This T cell receptor (beta chain) derives from a study of shared clonotypes between healthy human individuals. Study in general: CD4 naive and memory got three plates each, CD8 naive two, CD8 memory one.

The method was immunoSEQ multiplex PCR; TCRdb's version includes in-frame clones alone and lacks a portion of them. Among about 1,500,000 clones listed, 96% were seen once. Study results and limitations: Naive CD4 clonotypes were shared across a few donors at 5% to 6%. Measured sharing among donors was expected to vary with sequencing depth. Generation probabilities of non-shared clonotypes were lower (relative to those shared by all four donors).

Germline CDR1 and CDR2: KGHSH and LQKENI. This CDR3 contains 15 residues. V dropped 3 bases and J dropped 5 bases, with 16 bases sitting between them. Note on this clone: The antigen is unknown.

The source material was naive CD4+ T cells sorted from blood. Subset specified: CD45RA+ positively selected. The gene calls are TRBV18 and TRBJ2-5; D gene unclear. The source of this sequence is a man aged 25 to 45 in good health. CDR3 residues: CASSPLGRSRETQYF. CDR3 sequence (DNA): TGTGCCAGCTCACCCCTCGGACGTTCTCGGGAGACCCAGTACTTC.